This TCR beta chain emerged from a study of patients and donors after allogeneic stem cell transplantation. With V trimmed by 3 bases and J by 6 bases, 4 bases remained unmatched. CDR3 length equals 15 residues. The germline V gene encodes CDR1 SGHTA and CDR2 FQGTGA. From the RT-PCR reads, TCRdb called clonotypes with MiXCR, one entry per CDR3 protein. In the table there are over 130,000 distinct CDR3 sequences, about a third of which are singletons. This clonotype was obtained from a human donor who was either an allogeneic HSCT recipient or a stem cell or donor lymphocyte infusion donor (not recorded which). It is not recorded whose cells these are; they may come from a transplant donor. The chain combines TRBV7-3 with TRBJ1-6; 8 positions match TRBD1. Sequencing used blood, either unsorted or a sorted T cell fraction (not recorded which). In DNA form, the CDR3 reads TGTGCCAGCAGCTTGACAGGGGAACGTAATTCACCCCTCCACTTT. Protein product: CASSLTGERNSPLHF.